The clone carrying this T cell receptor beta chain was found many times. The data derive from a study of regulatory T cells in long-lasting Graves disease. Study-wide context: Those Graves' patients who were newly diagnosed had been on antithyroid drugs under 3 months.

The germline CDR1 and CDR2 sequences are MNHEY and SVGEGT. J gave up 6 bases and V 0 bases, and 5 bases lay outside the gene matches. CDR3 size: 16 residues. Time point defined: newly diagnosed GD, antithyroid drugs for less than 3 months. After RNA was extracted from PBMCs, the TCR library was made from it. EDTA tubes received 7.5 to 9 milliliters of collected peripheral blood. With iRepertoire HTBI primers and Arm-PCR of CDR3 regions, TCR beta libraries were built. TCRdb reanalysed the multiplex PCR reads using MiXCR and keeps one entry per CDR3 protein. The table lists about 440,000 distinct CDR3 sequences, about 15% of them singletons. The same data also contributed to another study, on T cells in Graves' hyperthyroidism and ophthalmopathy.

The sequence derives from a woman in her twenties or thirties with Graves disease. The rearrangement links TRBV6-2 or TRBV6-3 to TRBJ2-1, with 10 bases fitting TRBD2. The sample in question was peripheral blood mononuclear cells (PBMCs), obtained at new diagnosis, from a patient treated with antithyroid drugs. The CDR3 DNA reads TGTGCCAGCAGTTACTCGAGCGGGGGGGGCGGCAATGAGCAGTTCTTC. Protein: CASSYSSGGGGNEQFF.